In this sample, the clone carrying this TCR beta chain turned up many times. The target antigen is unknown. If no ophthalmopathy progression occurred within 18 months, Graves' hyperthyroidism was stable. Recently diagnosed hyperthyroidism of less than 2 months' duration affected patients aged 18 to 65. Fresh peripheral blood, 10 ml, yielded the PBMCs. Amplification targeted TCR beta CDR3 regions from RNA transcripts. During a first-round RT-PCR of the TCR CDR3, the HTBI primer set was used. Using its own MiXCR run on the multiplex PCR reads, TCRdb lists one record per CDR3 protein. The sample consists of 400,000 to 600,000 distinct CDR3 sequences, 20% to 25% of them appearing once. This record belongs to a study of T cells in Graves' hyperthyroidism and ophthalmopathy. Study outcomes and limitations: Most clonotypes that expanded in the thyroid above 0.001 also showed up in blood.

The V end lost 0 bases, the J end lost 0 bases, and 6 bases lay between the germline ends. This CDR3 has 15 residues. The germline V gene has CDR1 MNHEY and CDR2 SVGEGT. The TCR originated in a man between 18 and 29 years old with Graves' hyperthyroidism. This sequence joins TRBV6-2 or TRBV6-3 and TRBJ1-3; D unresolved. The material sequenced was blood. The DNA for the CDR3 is TGTGCCAGCAGTTACTCCGGAGTCTCTGGAAACACCATATATTTT. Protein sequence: CASSYSGVSGNTIYF.